What follows describes a single TCR beta chain. Here immunoSEQ multiplex PCR was the method, and the copy in TCRdb shows in-frame clones only, minus some. The sample includes more than 100,000 clones, 75% to 95% seen only once; the top ten take about 50%. This sample stems from a study of T cell responses to AZD1222 COVID-19 vaccine. The wider study: Second-dose recipients at about 4 or about 12 weeks were treated as one pooled group.

The CDR3 consists of 14 residues. Trimming took 8 bases from V and 7 from J, leaving 17 bases between them. Per the germline V gene, CDR1 is MDHEN and CDR2 is SYDVKM. The input for sequencing was peripheral blood, taken on day 0 of AZD1222 vaccination. The V gene is TRBV28, the J gene TRBJ1-4; weak D call: TRBD1 (6 bases). This clonotype was obtained from an adult in good health. In DNA, the CDR3 is TGTGCCAGCGGCCCTACAGGGTACGGTGAAAAACTGTTTTTT. Translated: CASGPTGYGEKLFF.